Below are 3 T cell receptor beta chains sequenced from a single sample in a study of identical twins. TCRdb reprocessed the 5' RACE reads with MiXCR, giving one entry per CDR3 protein. The top ten hold around 0.9% of the sample, which has 400,000 to 650,000 distinct CDR3 sequences, less than 25% seen once. The data also belong to a second study, concerning T cells expressing NK-cell markers.

The source material was CD4+ T cells sorted from blood. The receptors were gathered from a woman under 30 in good health.

This chain connects TRBV6-2 or TRBV6-3 to TRBJ2-7; D is perhaps TRBD2 (6 bases). Trimming shortened V by 6 bases and J by 5 bases, and 20 bases separated the two germline ends. There are 15 residues in the CDR3. Germline V lookup: CDR1 MNHEY, CDR2 SVGEGT. The CDR3 sequence: CASSPRSGRPHEQYF. The CDR3 DNA reads as TGTGCCAGCAGCCCCCGGAGCGGGCGGCCCCACGAGCAGTACTTC.

The chain joins TRBV11-2 to TRBJ2-3; the D gene could be TRBD1 or TRBD2 (5 bases each). The germline V gene has CDR1 SGHAT and CDR2 FQNNGV. CDR3 size: 18 residues. Trimming shortened V by 1 base and J by 3 bases, and 20 bases separated the two germline ends. The DNA for the CDR3 is TGTGCCAGCAGCTTAGGACGGGGCAGAGGGTACGGGACAGATACGCAGTATTTT. Translation gives CASSLGRGRGYGTDTQYF.

The chain uses TRBV7-6 and TRBJ1-1, with D unresolved. Germline loops: CDR1 SGHVS, CDR2 FNYEAQ. The CDR3 length is 15 residues. The V end was cut by 4 bases, the J end by 4 bases, with 16 bases between. In DNA form, the CDR3 reads TGTGCCAGCAGCTCGTTAGACCCTAGTTCCACTGAAGCTTTCTTT. It specifies CASSSLDPSSTEAFF.